What follows is one T cell receptor beta chain and its context. The CDR3 sequence is 15 residues long. The ends lost 7 bases at V and 2 bases at J; junction bases unmatched: 8. The germline V gene has CDR1 MNHEY and CDR2 SMNVEV (reference sequence). 60 Vbeta and 13 Jbeta primers were used in PCR. TCRdb's copy holds only in-frame clones and misses some; the assay was immunoSEQ multiplex PCR. This sample carries approximately 100,000 clones, more than 60% of them seen once, and the ten largest clones take around 2.3%. The sample originates from a study of cytomegalovirus exposure and HLA in healthy donors.

The V call is TRBV27, the J call TRBJ2-7, with 10 bases fitting TRBD2. Sample: PBMCs. This sequence was found in a man in his forties or fifties in good health and CMV-seronegative. The CDR3 is CASTPRAGGPYEQYF. CDR3 in DNA: TGTGCCAGCACCCCGAGAGCGGGAGGGCCCTACGAGCAGTACTTC.